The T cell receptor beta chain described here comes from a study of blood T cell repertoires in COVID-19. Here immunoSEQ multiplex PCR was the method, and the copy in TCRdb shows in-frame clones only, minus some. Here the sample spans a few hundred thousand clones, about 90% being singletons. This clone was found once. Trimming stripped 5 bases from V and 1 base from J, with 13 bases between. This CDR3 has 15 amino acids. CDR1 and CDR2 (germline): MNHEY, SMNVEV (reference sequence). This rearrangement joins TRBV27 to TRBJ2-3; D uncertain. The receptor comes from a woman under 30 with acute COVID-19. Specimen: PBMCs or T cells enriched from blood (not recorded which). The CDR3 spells CASSPDSLGTDTQYF. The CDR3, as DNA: TGTGCCAGCAGTCCCGACTCCCTTGGCACAGATACGCAGTATTTT.